This TCR beta chain derives from a study of cytomegalovirus exposure and HLA in healthy donors. Overall study context: From HLA-typed donors, an early data release held about 85 million unique TCRs. Notes on the study in general: Beyond CMV serostatus, there was no information to go on about immune exposure.

Use of 60 Vbeta and 13 Jbeta primers characterized the PCR. Profiling relied on immunoSEQ multiplex PCR, and the TCRdb table lists in-frame clones only, not all of them. The table shows roughly 140,000 clones, with around 75% occurring only once. With regard to this clone: Antigen unknown.

The V gene lost 4 bases and the J gene lost 7 bases, with 17 bases spanning the gap. The germline CDR1 and CDR2 sequences are GTSNPN and SVGIG (reference sequence). The CDR3 is 13 residues long. This receptor was taken from a woman aged 25 to 39 in good health and CMV-seronegative. Sequencing was done on a sample of PBMCs. This chain links TRBV30 with TRBJ2-7; perhaps TRBD2 as D (6 bases). CDR3 sequence reads: CAWTDQGGGEQYF. Here the CDR3 DNA reads TGTGCCTGGACGGACCAGGGAGGTGGGGAGCAGTACTTC.